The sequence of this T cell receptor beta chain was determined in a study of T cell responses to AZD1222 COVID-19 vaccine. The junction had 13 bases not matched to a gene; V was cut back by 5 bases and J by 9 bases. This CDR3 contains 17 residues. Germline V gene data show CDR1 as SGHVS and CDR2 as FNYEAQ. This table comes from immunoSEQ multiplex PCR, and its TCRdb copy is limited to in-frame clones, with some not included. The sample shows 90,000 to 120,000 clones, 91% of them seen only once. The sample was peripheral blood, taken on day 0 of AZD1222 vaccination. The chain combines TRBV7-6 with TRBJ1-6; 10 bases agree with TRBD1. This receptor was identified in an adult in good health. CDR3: CASSPPPTGQGSSPLHF. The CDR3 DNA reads TGTGCCAGCAGCCCACCTCCCACGGGACAGGGGAGTTCACCCCTCCACTTT.